These T cell receptor beta chains were read from a single sample in a study of shared clonotypes between healthy human individuals. The method was immunoSEQ multiplex PCR; TCRdb's version includes in-frame clones alone and lacks a portion of them. The table lists roughly 590,000 clones, about 95% of them singletons. Sequencing was performed on naive CD8+ T cells sorted from blood. The receptors shown here come from a woman in her twenties or thirties in good health. Each CDR3 is given with its conserved first and last residue. D genes are given only for firm matches. Clone size is stated in some rows and not others, as once, few, many or a class when expanded.

D	J	V	size	length	CDR3	DNA
NA	TRBJ2-7	TRBV5-4	NA	15	CASSLSGTSSYEQYF	TGTGCCAGCAGCTTGTCCGGGACATCGTCCTACGAGCAGTACTTC
NA	TRBJ1-2	TRBV13	few	14	CASSTRGSDYGYTF	TGTGCCAGCAGCACACGAGGGTCCGACTATGGCTACACCTTC
NA	TRBJ2-1	TRBV6-7	NA	12	CASSTVGFEQFF	TGTGCCAGCAGTACCGTGGGGTTTGAGCAGTTCTTC
NA	TRBJ2-7	TRBV21-1	NA	11	CASSKPPEQYF	TGTGCCAGCAGCAAACCCCCCGAGCAGTACTTC
TRBD2	TRBJ2-5	TRBV5-4	NA	18	CASSPGTSGRRSQETQYF	TGTGCCAGCAGCCCTGGGACTAGCGGGAGGAGGAGTCAAGAGACCCAGTACTTC
NA	TRBJ1-5	TRBV6-5	NA	13	CASSYRGNQPQHF	TGTGCCAGCAGTTACAGGGGAAATCAGCCCCAGCATTTT
NA	TRBJ1-1	TRBV19	NA	12	CASSLQGLDAFF	TGTGCCAGTAGTTTACAGGGATTAGACGCTTTCTTT
NA	TRBJ1-1	TRBV2	NA	14	CASSEAYLSGEAFF	TGTGCCAGCAGTGAAGCGTATCTTTCTGGGGAAGCTTTCTTT
NA	TRBJ1-1	TRBV19	NA	14	CASSIVDENTEAFF	TGTGCCAGTAGTATAGTGGACGAAAACACTGAAGCTTTCTTT
TRBD2	TRBJ2-5	TRBV27	NA	15	CASSSLAGVGETQYF	TGTGCCAGCAGTTCCCTAGCGGGAGTGGGGGAGACCCAGTACTTC
NA	TRBJ1-5	TRBV21-1	NA	12	CASKAGGQPQHF	TGTGCCAGCAAGGCAGGGGGCCAGCCCCAGCATTTT
NA	TRBJ1-2	TRBV7-9	once	14	CASSLSESNYGYTF	TGTGCCAGCAGCTTATCAGAATCTAACTATGGCTACACCTTC
NA	TRBJ1-2	TRBV29-1	NA	16	CSVDLTDPKSNYGYTF	TGCAGCGTTGATCTGACCGACCCCAAAAGTAACTATGGCTACACCTTC
NA	TRBJ1-2	TRBV2	NA	12	CASSADNYGYTF	TGTGCCAGCAGTGCAGACAACTATGGCTACACCTTC
TRBD1	TRBJ2-7	TRBV7-9	NA	17	CASSFNRDRDVDYEQYF	TGTGCCAGCAGCTTTAACCGGGACAGGGATGTGGACTACGAGCAGTACTTC
TRBD1	TRBJ1-1	TRBV27	NA	12	CASWTGGLEAFF	TGTGCCAGCTGGACAGGGGGTTTGGAAGCTTTCTTT
TRBD2	TRBJ2-7	TRBV27	NA	16	CASSSSGRHITYEQYF	TGTGCCAGCAGTTCTAGCGGGAGGCATATAACCTACGAGCAGTACTTC
NA	TRBJ2-7	TRBV28	NA	15	CASSHSRYLVYEQYF	TGTGCCAGCAGTCACTCCCGATACCTTGTCTACGAGCAGTACTTC
TRBD1	TRBJ2-1	TRBV29-1	NA	16	CSGTSTGMDWDNEQFF	TGCAGCGGGACATCGACAGGGATGGACTGGGACAATGAGCAGTTCTTC
TRBD1	TRBJ1-5	TRBV28	NA	15	CASGPTGQRERPQHF	TGTGCCAGCGGGCCCACGGGACAGCGTGAGCGGCCCCAGCATTTT
NA	TRBJ1-6	TRBV27	NA	16	CASSRTVSSYNSPLHF	TGTGCCAGCAGCCGGACAGTGAGCTCCTATAATTCACCCCTCCACTTT
TRBD2	TRBJ2-3	TRBV15	NA	18	CATSSGGSGLVFGDTQYF	TGTGCCACCAGCAGTGGGGGATCGGGACTAGTCTTCGGAGATACGCAGTATTTT
NA	TRBJ2-1	TRBV19	NA	15	CASSIVASSYNEQFF	TGTGCCAGTAGTATAGTGGCTAGCTCCTACAATGAGCAGTTCTTC
NA	TRBJ2-1	TRBV10-1	once	16	CASSGGERSSYNEQFF	TGCGCCAGCAGTGGGGGTGAGCGGTCCTCCTACAATGAGCAGTTCTTC
TRBD1	TRBJ1-2	TRBV9	NA	17	CASSVGRGQGASYGYTF	TGTGCCAGCAGCGTAGGGAGGGGACAGGGGGCGAGCTATGGCTACACCTTC
NA	TRBJ2-1	TRBV5-1	NA	13	CASMRVTDNEQFF	TGCGCCAGCATGCGGGTGACTGACAATGAGCAGTTCTTC
NA	TRBJ2-1	TRBV5-1	NA	14	CASSPTSSYNEQFF	TGCGCCAGCAGCCCGACTAGCTCCTACAATGAGCAGTTCTTC